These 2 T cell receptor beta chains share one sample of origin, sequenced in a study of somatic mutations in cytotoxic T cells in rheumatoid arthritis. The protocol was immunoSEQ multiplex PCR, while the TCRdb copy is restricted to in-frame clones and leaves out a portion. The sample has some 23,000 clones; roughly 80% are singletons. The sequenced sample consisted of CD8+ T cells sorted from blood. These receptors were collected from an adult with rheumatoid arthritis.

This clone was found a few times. The CDR3, as DNA: TGTGCCAGCAGCTCGTCCAGGGTAGCGGGGTGGGAGCAGTACTTC. Protein product: CASSSSRVAGWEQYF. The chain couples TRBV7-9 to TRBJ2-7; the match to TRBD2 covers 8 bases. Germline V gene sequence: CDR1 SEHNR, CDR2 FQNEAQ (reference sequence). This CDR3 comprises 15 residues. V gave up 4 bases and J gave up 7 bases; unmatched junction bases: 12.

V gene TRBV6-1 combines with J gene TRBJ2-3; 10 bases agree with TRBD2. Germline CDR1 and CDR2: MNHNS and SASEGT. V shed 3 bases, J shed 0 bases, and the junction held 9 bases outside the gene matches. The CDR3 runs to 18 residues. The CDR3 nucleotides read TGTGCCAGCAGTGAGGGGATAGCGGGGGGTCCTAGCACAGATACGCAGTATTTT. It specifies CASSEGIAGGPSTDTQYF.